This TCR beta chain appears in the sequencing data of a study of blood T cell repertoires in COVID-19. Study-wide context: Sources were T cells, B-cell-depleted T cells, or PBMCs; the material itself was cDNA or gDNA.

This CDR3 has 12 residues. The V end was cut by 3 bases, the J end by 4 bases, with 7 bases between. Germline CDR1 and CDR2: GTSNPN and SVGIG (reference sequence). Source study methods: Reference gene primer amplification yielded estimated nucleated cell counts. Sequencing used immunoSEQ multiplex PCR; TCRdb keeps in-frame clones, though not all of them. V, J and clone size reflect that table, while D and trimming were determined from the DNA. In the table there are about 440,000 clones, approximately 88% of which are singletons. Sequencing was performed on peripheral blood. The clonotype originates from a woman aged 50 to 60 with COVID-19, enrolled during active disease. J is TRBJ1-5 and V is TRBV30, with no clear D. The CDR3, as DNA: TGTGCCTGGAGCTTTCGGAATCAGCCCCAGCATTTT. Encoded protein: CAWSFRNQPQHF.